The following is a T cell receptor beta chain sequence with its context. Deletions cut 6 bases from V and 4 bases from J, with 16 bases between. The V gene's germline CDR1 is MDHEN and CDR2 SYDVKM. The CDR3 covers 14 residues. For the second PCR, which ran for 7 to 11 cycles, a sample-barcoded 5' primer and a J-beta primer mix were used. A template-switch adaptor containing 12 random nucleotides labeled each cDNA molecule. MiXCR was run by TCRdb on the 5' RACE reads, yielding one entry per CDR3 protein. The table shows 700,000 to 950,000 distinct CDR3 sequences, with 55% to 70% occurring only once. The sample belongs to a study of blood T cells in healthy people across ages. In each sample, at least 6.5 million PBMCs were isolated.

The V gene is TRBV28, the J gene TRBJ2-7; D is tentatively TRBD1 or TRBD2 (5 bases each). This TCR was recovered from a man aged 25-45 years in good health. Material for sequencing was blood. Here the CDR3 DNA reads TGTGCCAGCAGCGCGATGGGGGTAGGGTACGAGCAGTACTTC. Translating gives CASSAMGVGYEQYF.